This section outlines one T cell receptor (beta chain) sequence together with its context. These data are taken from a study of blood T cell repertoires in COVID-19. Across the whole study: The analysed material was cDNA or gDNA that came from T cells, B-cell-depleted T cells, or PBMCs.

Recruits, aged roughly 18 to 90 years, lived in 24 US areas. V lost 3 bases and J 5 bases, leaving 13 bases between the germline ends. Germline loops: CDR1 SQVTM, CDR2 ANQGSEA. CDR3 length: 13 amino acids. In the original processing: Estimation of nucleated cell counts was performed using reference gene primer amplification. Here immunoSEQ multiplex PCR was the method, and the copy in TCRdb shows in-frame clones only, minus some. That table supplies the V and J calls and clone size; D and trimming were determined from the DNA. The sample contains some 380,000 clones, roughly 88% of which appear only once.

Sequenced sample: PBMCs or T cells enriched from blood (not recorded which). The chain combines TRBV29-1 with TRBJ1-1; D is unresolved. The receptor comes from a woman between 40 and 55 years old with acute COVID-19. The CDR3 loop reads CSVDRTGGTEAFF. CDR3 DNA sequence: TGCAGCGTTGACCGGACGGGCGGGACTGAAGCTTTCTTT.